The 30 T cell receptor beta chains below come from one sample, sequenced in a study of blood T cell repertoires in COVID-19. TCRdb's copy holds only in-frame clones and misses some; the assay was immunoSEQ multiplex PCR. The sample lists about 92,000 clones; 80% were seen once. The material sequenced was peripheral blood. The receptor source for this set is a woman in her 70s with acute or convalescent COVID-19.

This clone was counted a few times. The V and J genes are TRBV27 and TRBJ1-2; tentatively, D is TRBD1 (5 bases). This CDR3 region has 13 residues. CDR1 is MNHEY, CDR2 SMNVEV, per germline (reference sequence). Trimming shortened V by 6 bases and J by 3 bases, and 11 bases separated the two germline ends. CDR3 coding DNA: TGTGCCAGCAGGACAGCCGAGGACTATGGCTACACCTTC. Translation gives CASRTAEDYGYTF.

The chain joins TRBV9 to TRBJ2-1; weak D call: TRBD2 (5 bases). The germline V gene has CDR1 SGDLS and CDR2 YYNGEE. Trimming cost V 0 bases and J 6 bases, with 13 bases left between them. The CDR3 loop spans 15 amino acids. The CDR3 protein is CASSVGRAYANEQFF. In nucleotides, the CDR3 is TGTGCCAGCAGCGTAGGGCGGGCGTACGCCAATGAGCAGTTCTTC.

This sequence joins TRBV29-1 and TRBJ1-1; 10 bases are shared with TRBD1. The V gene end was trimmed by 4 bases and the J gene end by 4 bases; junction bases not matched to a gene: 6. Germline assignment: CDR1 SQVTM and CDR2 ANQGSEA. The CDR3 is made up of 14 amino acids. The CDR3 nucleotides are TGCAGCGTTGTCCTGGGACAGGGGTTCACTGAAGCTTTCTTT. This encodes CSVVLGQGFTEAFF.

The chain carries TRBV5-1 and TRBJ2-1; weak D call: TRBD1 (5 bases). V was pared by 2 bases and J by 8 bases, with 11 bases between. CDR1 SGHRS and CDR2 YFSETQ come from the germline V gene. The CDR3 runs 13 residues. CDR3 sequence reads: CASSFYQGYEQFF. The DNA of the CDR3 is TGCGCCAGCAGCTTCTATCAGGGCTATGAGCAGTTCTTC.

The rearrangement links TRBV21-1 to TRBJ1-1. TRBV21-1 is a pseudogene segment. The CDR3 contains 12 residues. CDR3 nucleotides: TGTGCCAGTCGGTTGGGCGGGACTGAAGCTTTCTTT. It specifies CASRLGGTEAFF.

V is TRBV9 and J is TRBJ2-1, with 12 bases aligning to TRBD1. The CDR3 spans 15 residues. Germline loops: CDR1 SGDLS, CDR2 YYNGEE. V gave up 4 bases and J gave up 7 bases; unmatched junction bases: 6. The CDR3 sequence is CASSFRDRGLNEQFF. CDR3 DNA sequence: TGTGCCAGCAGCTTCCGGGACAGGGGGCTTAATGAGCAGTTCTTC.

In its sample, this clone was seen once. The CDR3: CASSGRGLSNEKLFF. The CDR3 coding sequence is TGTGCCAGCAGTGGTAGGGGGCTATCTAATGAAAAACTGTTTTTT. The chain couples TRBV2 to TRBJ1-4; TRBD1 matches at 7 bases. Germline V CDR1 and CDR2: SNHLY, FYNNEI. With V trimmed by 4 bases and J by 3 bases, 5 bases remained unmatched. There are 15 residues in the CDR3.

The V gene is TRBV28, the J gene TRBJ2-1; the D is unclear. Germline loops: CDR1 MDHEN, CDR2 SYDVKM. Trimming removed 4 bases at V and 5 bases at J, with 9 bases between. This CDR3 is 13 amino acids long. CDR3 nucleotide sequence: TGTGCCAGCAGTTCTCACCGGGACAATGAGCAGTTCTTC. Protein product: CASSSHRDNEQFF.

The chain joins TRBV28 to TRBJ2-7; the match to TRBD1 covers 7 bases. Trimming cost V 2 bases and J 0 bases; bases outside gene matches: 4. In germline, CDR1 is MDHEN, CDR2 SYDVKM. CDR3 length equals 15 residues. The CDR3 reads CASSLKGQFSYEQYF. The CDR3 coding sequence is TGTGCCAGCAGTTTAAAGGGACAGTTCTCCTACGAGCAGTACTTC. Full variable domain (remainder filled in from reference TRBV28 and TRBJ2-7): DVKVTQSSRYLVKRTGEKVFLECVQDMDHENMFWYRQDPGLGLRLIYFSYDVKMKEKGDIPEGYSVSREKKERFSLILESASTNQTSMYLCASSLKGQFSYEQYFGPGTRLTVT.

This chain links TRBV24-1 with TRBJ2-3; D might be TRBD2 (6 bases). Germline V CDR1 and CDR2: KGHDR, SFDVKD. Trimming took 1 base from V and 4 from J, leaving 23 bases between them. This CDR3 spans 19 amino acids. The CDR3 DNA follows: TGTGCCACCAGTGATTTTCCAACGGACTACCCCCTTAGAGCAGATACGCAGTATTTT. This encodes CATSDFPTDYPLRADTQYF.

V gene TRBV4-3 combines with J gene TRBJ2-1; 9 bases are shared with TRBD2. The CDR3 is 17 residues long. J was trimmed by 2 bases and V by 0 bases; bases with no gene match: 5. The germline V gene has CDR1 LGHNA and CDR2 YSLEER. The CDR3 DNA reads TGCGCCAGCAGCCAAGATCGGCGCGGGGGGGCCTACAATGAGCAGTTCTTC. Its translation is CASSQDRRGGAYNEQFF.

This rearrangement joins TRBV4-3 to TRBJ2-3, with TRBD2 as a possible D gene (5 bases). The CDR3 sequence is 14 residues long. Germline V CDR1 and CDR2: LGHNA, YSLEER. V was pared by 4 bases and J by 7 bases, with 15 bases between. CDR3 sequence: CASSLSVATYTQYF. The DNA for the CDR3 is TGCGCCAGCAGCCTCTCCGTAGCGACGTATACGCAGTATTTT.

For the CDR3, the DNA is TGCGCCAGCAGCCCGAGCGGGGGGGACGGAGAGACCCAGTACTTC. Its protein is CASSPSGGDGETQYF. The chain carries TRBV5-1 and TRBJ2-5; 10 positions match TRBD2. V trimming: 4 bases; J trimming: 4 bases; junction bases outside the gene matches: 7. Germline CDR1 and CDR2: SGHRS and YFSETQ. The CDR3 totals 15 residues.

CDR3 region: CASSSTGKRADTQYF. The CDR3 DNA is TGTGCCAGCAGCTCGACAGGGAAAAGGGCGGATACGCAGTATTTT. The V call is TRBV13, the J call TRBJ2-3; 7 bases match TRBD1. The CDR3 consists of 15 residues. The V gene end was trimmed by 4 bases and the J gene end by 6 bases; junction bases not matched to a gene: 10. The germline V gene has CDR1 PRHDT and CDR2 FYEKMQ (reference sequence).

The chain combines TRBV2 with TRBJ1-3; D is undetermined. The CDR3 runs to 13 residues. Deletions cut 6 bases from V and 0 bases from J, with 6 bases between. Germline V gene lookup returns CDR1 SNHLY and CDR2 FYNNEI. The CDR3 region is CASRSGSGNTIYF. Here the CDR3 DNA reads TGTGCCAGCAGATCGGGCTCTGGAAACACCATATATTTT.

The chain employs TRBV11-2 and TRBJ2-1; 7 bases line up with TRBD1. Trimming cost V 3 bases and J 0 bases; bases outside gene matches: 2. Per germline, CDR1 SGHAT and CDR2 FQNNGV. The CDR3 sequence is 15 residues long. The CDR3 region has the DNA TGTGCCAGCAGCTTGACAGGGAGCTCCTACAATGAGCAGTTCTTC. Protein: CASSLTGSSYNEQFF.

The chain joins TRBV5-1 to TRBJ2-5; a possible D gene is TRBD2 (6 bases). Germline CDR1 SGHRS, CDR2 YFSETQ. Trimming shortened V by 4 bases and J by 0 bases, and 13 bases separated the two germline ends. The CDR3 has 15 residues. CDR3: CASSPSGLHQETQYF. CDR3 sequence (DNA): TGCGCCAGCAGCCCATCGGGACTCCACCAAGAGACCCAGTACTTC.

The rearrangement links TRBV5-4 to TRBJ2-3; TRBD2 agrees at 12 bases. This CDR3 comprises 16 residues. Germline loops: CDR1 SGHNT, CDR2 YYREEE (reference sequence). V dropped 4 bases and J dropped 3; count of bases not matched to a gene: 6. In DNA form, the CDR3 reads TGTGCCAGCAGCAAGGGACTAGCGGGCGGGACAGATACGCAGTATTTT. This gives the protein CASSKGLAGGTDTQYF.

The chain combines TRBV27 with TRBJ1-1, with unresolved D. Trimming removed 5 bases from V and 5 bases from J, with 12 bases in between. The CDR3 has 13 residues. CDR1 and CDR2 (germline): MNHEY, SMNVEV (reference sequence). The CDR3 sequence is CASSAAGRTEAFF. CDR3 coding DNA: TGTGCCAGCAGTGCCGCAGGCAGGACTGAAGCTTTCTTT.

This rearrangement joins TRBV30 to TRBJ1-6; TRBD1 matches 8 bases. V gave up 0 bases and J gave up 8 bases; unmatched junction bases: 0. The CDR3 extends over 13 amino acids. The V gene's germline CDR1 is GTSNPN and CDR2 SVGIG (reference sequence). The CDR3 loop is CAWSVQGDSPLHF. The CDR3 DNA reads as TGTGCCTGGAGTGTACAGGGGGATTCACCCCTCCACTTT.

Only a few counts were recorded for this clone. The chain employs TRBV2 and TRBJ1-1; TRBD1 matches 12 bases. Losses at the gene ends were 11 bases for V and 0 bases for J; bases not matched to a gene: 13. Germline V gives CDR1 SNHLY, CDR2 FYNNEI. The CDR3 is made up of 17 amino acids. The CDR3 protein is CAGRGDRGRSMNTEAFF. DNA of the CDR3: TGTGCCGGCCGGGGGGACAGGGGGCGATCGATGAACACTGAAGCTTTCTTT.

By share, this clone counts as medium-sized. CDR3 protein: CASRLKDTRNEKLFF. CDR3 DNA: TGTGCCAGCAGATTAAAGGACACCCGTAATGAAAAACTGTTTTTT. V and J are TRBV6-5 and TRBJ1-4; weak D call: TRBD1 (5 bases). The germline V and J ends were trimmed by 6 bases and 4 bases, with 15 bases remaining between them. Germline CDR1 and CDR2: MNHEY and SVGAGI. The CDR3 totals 15 residues.

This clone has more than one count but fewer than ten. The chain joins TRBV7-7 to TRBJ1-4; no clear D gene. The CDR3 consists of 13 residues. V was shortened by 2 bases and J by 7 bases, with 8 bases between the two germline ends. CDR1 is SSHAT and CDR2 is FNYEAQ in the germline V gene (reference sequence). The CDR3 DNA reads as TGTGCCAGCAGCTTATCGGCGGGTGAAAAACTGTTTTTT. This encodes CASSLSAGEKLFF. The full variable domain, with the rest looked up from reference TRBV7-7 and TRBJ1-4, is GAGVSQSPRYKVTKRGQDVTLRCDPISSHATLYWYQQALGQGPEFLTYFNYEAQPDKSGLPSDRFSAERPEGSISTLTIQRTEQRDSAMYRCASSLSAGEKLFFGSGTQLSVL.

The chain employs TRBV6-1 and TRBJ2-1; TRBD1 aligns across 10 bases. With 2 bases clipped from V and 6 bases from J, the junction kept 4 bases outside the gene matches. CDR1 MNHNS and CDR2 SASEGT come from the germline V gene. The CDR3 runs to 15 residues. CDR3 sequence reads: CASSESGQGFNEQFF. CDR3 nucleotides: TGTGCCAGCAGTGAATCGGGACAGGGGTTCAATGAGCAGTTCTTC.

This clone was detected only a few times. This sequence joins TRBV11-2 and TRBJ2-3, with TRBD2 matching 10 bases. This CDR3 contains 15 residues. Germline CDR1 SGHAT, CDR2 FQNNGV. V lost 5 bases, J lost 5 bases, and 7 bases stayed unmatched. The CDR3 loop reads CASSPSGGPLDTQYF. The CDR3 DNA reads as TGTGCCAGCAGCCCTAGCGGGGGCCCCCTAGATACGCAGTATTTT. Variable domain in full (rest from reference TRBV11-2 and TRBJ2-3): EAGVAQSPRYKIIEKRQSVAFWCNPISGHATLYWYQQILGQGPKLLIQFQNNGVVDDSQLPKDRFSAERLKGVDSTLKIQPAKLEDSAVYLCASSPSGGPLDTQYFGPGTRLTVL.

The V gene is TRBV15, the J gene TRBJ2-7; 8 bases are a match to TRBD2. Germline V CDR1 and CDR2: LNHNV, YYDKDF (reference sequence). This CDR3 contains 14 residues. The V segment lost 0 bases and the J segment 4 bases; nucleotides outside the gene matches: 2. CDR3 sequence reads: CATSRDRGGYEQYF. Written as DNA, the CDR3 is TGTGCCACCAGCAGAGATCGGGGGGGTTACGAGCAGTACTTC.

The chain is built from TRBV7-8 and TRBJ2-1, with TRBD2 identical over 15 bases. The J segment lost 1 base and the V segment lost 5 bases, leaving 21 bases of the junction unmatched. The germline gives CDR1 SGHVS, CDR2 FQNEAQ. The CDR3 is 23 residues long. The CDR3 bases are TGTGCCAGCAGCCTGAACGGACTAGCGGGAGGGCAGAGAGGGGGGAGGTCCTACAATGAGCAGTTCTTC. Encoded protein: CASSLNGLAGGQRGGRSYNEQFF.

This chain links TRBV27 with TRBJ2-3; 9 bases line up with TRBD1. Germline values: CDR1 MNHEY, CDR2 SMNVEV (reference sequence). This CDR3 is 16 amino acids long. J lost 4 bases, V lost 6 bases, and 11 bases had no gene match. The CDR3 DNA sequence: TGTGCCAGCAGGTCTTTTTACAGGGGGCAACCAGATACGCAGTATTTT. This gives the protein CASRSFYRGQPDTQYF.

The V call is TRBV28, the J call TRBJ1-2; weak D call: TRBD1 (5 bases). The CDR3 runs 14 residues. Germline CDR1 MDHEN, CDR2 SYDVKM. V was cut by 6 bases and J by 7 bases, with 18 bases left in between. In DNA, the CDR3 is TGTGCCAGCAGACTAGTCGGGGGAGGAGGTGGCTACACCTTC. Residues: CASRLVGGGGGYTF.

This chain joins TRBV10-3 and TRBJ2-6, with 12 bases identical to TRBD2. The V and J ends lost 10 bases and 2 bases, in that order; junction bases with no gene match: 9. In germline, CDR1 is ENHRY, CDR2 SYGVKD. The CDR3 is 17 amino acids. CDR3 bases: TGTGCCACTTCTAGACTAGCGGGAGAGGCTGGGGCCAACGTCCTGACTTTC. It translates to CATSRLAGEAGANVLTF.